This TCR beta chain stems from a study of blood T cell repertoires in COVID-19. This CDR3 is 12 amino acids long. The germline V gene encodes CDR1 SGHDT and CDR2 YYEEEE. V lost 0 bases and J 10 bases, leaving 10 bases between the germline ends. Produced via immunoSEQ multiplex PCR; TCRdb's table is partial and in-frame only. This sample has fewer than 55,000 clones, with about four fifths found just once. The sample taken for sequencing was peripheral blood. The V call is TRBV5-6, the J call TRBJ1-1, with a tentative D call TRBD1 (6 bases). The sequence was obtained from a woman aged 55-69 years with acute or convalescent COVID-19. The CDR3 loop is CASSLATGRAFF. DNA for the CDR3: TGTGCCAGCAGCTTGGCAACAGGGCGAGCTTTCTTT.